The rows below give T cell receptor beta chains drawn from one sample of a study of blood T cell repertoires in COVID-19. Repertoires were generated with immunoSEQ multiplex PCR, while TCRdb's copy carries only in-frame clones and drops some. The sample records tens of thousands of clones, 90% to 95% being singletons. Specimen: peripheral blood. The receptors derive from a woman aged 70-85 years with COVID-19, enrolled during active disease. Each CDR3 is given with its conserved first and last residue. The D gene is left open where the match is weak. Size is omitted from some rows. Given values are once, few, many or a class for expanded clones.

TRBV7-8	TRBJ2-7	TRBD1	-	TGTGCCAGCAGCAAATTCCCGGGACAGGACTACGAGCAGTACTTC	CASSKFPGQDYEQYF
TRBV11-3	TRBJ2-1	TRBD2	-	TGTGCCAGCAGCTTAGATCGAAGCGGGAGGGACAATGAGCAGTTCTTC	CASSLDRSGRDNEQFF
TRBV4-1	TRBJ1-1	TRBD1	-	TGCGCCAGCAGCCAGGCAGGGGGCGCGAACACTGAAGCTTTCTTT	CASSQAGGANTEAFF
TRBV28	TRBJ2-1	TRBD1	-	TGTGCCAGCAGTCCACCCGGGACAGGGACTTTTTGGGCGGATGAGCAGTTCTTC	CASSPPGTGTFWADEQFF
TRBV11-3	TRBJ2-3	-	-	TGTGCCAGCAGCTTAGATCTCTCAGATACGCAGTATTTT	CASSLDLSDTQYF
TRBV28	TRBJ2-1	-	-	TGTGCCAGCAGTACGGAGGGATTGGGGAATGAGCAGTTCTTC	CASSTEGLGNEQFF
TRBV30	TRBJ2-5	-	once	TGTGCCTGGAGTGTAAGGTGGGGCCGAGAGACCCAGTACTTC	CAWSVRWGRETQYF
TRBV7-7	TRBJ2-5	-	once	TGTGCTAGCAGCTTAGGGGGAGGGTCGCAAGAGACCCAGTACTTC	CASSLGGGSQETQYF
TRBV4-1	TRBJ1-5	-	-	TGCGCCAGCAGCCCGGGTAGATTGCGGGGCAGCAGGGTGAGCAATCAGCCCCAGCATTTT	CASSPGRLRGSRVSNQPQHF
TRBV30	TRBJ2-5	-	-	TGTGCCTGGAGTGTACTTCTCCAAGAGACCCAGTACTTC	CAWSVLLQETQYF
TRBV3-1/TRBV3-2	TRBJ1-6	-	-	TGTGCCAGCAGCCAAGTCCAGGGCTCACCCCTCCACTTT	CASSQVQGSPLHF
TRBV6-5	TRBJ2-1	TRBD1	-	TGTGCCAGCAGAACCGGGACAGGGAACAATGAGCAGTTCTTC	CASRTGTGNNEQFF
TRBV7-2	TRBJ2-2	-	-	TGTGCCAGCAGCTTAGGAGTAGGGGTCACCGGGGAGCTGTTTTTT	CASSLGVGVTGELFF
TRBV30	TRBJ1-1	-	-	TGTGCCTGGAGTAAGCTGACTGAAGCTTTCTTT	CAWSKLTEAFF
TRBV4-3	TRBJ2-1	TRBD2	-	TGCGCCAGCAGTTATGAGGAAGCTAGCGGATACAATGAGCAGTTCTTC	CASSYEEASGYNEQFF
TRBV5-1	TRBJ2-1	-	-	TGCGCCAGCAGCTTGGGCGGGAACCAGGTATTCGAGCAGTTCTTC	CASSLGGNQVFEQFF
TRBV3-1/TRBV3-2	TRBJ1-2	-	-	TGTGCCAGCAGCCAAGTGTTAGGGGACTATGGCTACACCTTC	CASSQVLGDYGYTF
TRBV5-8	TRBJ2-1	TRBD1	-	TGTGCCAGCAGGATACAGGGGAATGAGCAGTTCTTC	CASRIQGNEQFF